This TCR beta chain was obtained from a study of cytomegalovirus exposure and HLA in healthy donors. Clones were sequenced by immunoSEQ multiplex PCR, and TCRdb holds only the in-frame ones, with some missing. The sample holds more than 90,000 clones, about 85% seen once. The sample comprised PBMCs. The clonotype originates from a man between 18 and 29 years old in good health and CMV-seropositive.

CDR3: CASSLITGRQGAIYGYTF. The CDR3 DNA is TGTGCCAGCAGCTTAATTACGGGTAGACAGGGGGCCATCTATGGCTACACCTTC. V and J are TRBV11-2 and TRBJ1-2, with TRBD1 matching over 10 bases. The CDR3 is 18 residues long. Germline V gives CDR1 SGHAT, CDR2 FQNNGV. V lost 2 bases and J lost 4; bases outside the gene matches: 13.